This TCR beta chain was documented in a study of early T cells in non-severe SARS-CoV-2 infection. Study details: Alpha and beta chains were unpaired, from unsorted whole-blood bulk RNA.

Each single cDNA molecule received a unique molecular identifier. TCRdb reprocessed the 5' RACE reads via MiXCR and lists one record per CDR3 protein. The sample has some 30,000 distinct CDR3 sequences, about 4.3% seen once. Many counts were recorded for this clonotype. With 6 bases removed from V and 4 bases from J, the gap between germline ends came to 22 bases. Germline CDR1 and CDR2: SQVTM and ANQGSEA. The CDR3 is 15 amino acids. Sequencing was done on a sample of whole blood. The TCR sequence derives from an adult who was a healthcare worker with PCR-confirmed SARS-CoV-2 infection or an uninfected control (not recorded which). The V and J genes are TRBV29-1 and TRBJ2-7; perhaps D is TRBD1 or TRBD2 (5 bases each). The CDR3 sequence is CSVADIRNGAYEQYF. CDR3 DNA sequence: TGCAGCGTGGCTGACATCAGGAACGGGGCTTACGAGCAGTACTTC.